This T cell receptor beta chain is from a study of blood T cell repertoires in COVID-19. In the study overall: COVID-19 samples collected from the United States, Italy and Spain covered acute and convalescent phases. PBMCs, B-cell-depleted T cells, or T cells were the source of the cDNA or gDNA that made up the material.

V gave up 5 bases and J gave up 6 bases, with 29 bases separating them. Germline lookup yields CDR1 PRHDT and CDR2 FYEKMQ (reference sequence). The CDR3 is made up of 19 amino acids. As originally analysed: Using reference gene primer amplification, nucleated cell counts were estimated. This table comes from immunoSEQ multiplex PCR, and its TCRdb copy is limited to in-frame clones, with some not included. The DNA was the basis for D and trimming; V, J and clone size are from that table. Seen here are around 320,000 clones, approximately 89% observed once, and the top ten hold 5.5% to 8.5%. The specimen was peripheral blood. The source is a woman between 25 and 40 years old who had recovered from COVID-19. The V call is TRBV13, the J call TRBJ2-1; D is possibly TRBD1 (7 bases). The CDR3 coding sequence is TGTGCCAGCAGCGTACGACAGGGAGTAGCCAAAGGGAGGCTCAATGAGCAGTTCTTC. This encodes CASSVRQGVAKGRLNEQFF.